These T cell receptor beta chains were read from a single sample in a study of radiation and T cells in renal cell carcinoma. Sequencing used immunoSEQ multiplex PCR; TCRdb keeps in-frame clones, though not all of them. The table shows tens of thousands of clones, with around 89% occurring only once. Sequenced here: blood, sampled from a patient whose treatment included radiotherapy and nephrectomy. The receptor source for this set is a woman in her seventies with renal cell carcinoma. CDR3s include the opening cysteine and the closing phenylalanine or tryptophan. Fields, in order: CDR3 DNA, CDR3 protein, V gene, J gene, CDR3 length, D gene, clone size. A D gene is named only where the DNA matches it firmly. The size of a clone is reported for some rows only, either as once, few or many, or as a class for expanded clones.

cdr3_nt: TGTGCCAGCAGCTTAGGGGGCTCAGGAGAGACCCAGTACTTC
cdr3_aa: CASSLGGSGETQYF
v_call: TRBV7-2
j_call: TRBJ2-5
cdr3_length: 14
d_call: .
clone_size: few

cdr3_nt: TGTGCCAGCAGTTTAGCGGCGAGCTCCTATAATTCACCCCTCCACTTT
cdr3_aa: CASSLAASSYNSPLHF
v_call: TRBV28
j_call: TRBJ1-6
cdr3_length: 16
d_call: .
clone_size: .

cdr3_nt: TGTGCCAGCAGCTCGCGACTAGCCTTGAACACCGGGGAGCTGTTTTTT
cdr3_aa: CASSSRLALNTGELFF
v_call: TRBV7-3
j_call: TRBJ2-2
cdr3_length: 16
d_call: TRBD2
clone_size: few

cdr3_nt: TGTGCCAGCAGCTTGCAGGGGAAGACTGAAAAACTGTTTTTT
cdr3_aa: CASSLQGKTEKLFF
v_call: TRBV5-4
j_call: TRBJ1-4
cdr3_length: 14
d_call: .
clone_size: few

cdr3_nt: TGTGCCAGCAGCCCCGGGACCCCAAGTGGGGCGAACACTGAAGCTTTCTTT
cdr3_aa: CASSPGTPSGANTEAFF
v_call: TRBV5-4
j_call: TRBJ1-1
cdr3_length: 17
d_call: .
clone_size: .

cdr3_nt: TGCGCCAGCAGCCAACCCCCGGGACAGGACCTCTACGAGCAGTACTTC
cdr3_aa: CASSQPPGQDLYEQYF
v_call: TRBV4-1
j_call: TRBJ2-7
cdr3_length: 16
d_call: TRBD1
clone_size: .

cdr3_nt: TGTGCCAGCAGTCTGTGGCGGCAAGAGACCCAGTACTTC
cdr3_aa: CASSLWRQETQYF
v_call: TRBV6-5
j_call: TRBJ2-5
cdr3_length: 13
d_call: .
clone_size: .

cdr3_nt: TGTGCCAGTAGTCTACACGATTATCAGCCCCAGCATTTT
cdr3_aa: CASSLHDYQPQHF
v_call: TRBV19
j_call: TRBJ1-5
cdr3_length: 13
d_call: .
clone_size: .

cdr3_nt: TGTGCCAGCAGTCCATTTGGCCGTGGGGACTATGGCTACACCTTC
cdr3_aa: CASSPFGRGDYGYTF
v_call: TRBV28
j_call: TRBJ1-2
cdr3_length: 15
d_call: .
clone_size: .

cdr3_nt: TGTGCTAGCAGCTTAGTAGGGGGGGGAGACGATGAGCAGTTCTTC
cdr3_aa: CASSLVGGGDDEQFF
v_call: TRBV7-7
j_call: TRBJ2-1
cdr3_length: 15
d_call: .
clone_size: once

cdr3_nt: TGCGCCAACCCGGACAGGATGATCAATCAGCCCCAGCATTTT
cdr3_aa: CANPDRMINQPQHF
v_call: TRBV10-1
j_call: TRBJ1-5
cdr3_length: 14
d_call: TRBD1
clone_size: .

cdr3_nt: TGTGCCAGCAGTTCGATTTCAGGAACTAATCAGCCCCAGCATTTT
cdr3_aa: CASSSISGTNQPQHF
v_call: TRBV28
j_call: TRBJ1-5
cdr3_length: 15
d_call: .
clone_size: .

cdr3_nt: TGTGCCATCAGGAGCACAGGGGGCGGCACAGATACGCAGTATTTT
cdr3_aa: CAIRSTGGGTDTQYF
v_call: TRBV10-3
j_call: TRBJ2-3
cdr3_length: 15
d_call: TRBD1
clone_size: .

cdr3_nt: TGTGCCTGGGCGATTGGGGCCTGGGGCACTGAAGCTTTCTTT
cdr3_aa: CAWAIGAWGTEAFF
v_call: TRBV30
j_call: TRBJ1-1
cdr3_length: 14
d_call: .
clone_size: .

cdr3_nt: TGTGCCAGCTCACCACTTCGGGCCTATAATTCACCCCTCCACTTT
cdr3_aa: CASSPLRAYNSPLHF
v_call: TRBV18
j_call: TRBJ1-6
cdr3_length: 15
d_call: .
clone_size: .

cdr3_nt: TGTGCCAGTAGTTTGGGACAGGGAAGCAATCAGCCCCAGCATTTT
cdr3_aa: CASSLGQGSNQPQHF
v_call: TRBV19
j_call: TRBJ1-5
cdr3_length: 15
d_call: TRBD1
clone_size: .

cdr3_nt: TGTGCCAGCAGTGAAGCGGGAGGGGAAGGTCAGCCCCAGCATTTT
cdr3_aa: CASSEAGGEGQPQHF
v_call: TRBV6-1
j_call: TRBJ1-5
cdr3_length: 15
d_call: .
clone_size: .

cdr3_nt: TGTGCCAGCAGCCAAGGGAACAATCAGCCCCAGCATTTT
cdr3_aa: CASSQGNNQPQHF
v_call: TRBV4-2
j_call: TRBJ1-5
cdr3_length: 13
d_call: .
clone_size: .

cdr3_nt: TGTGCCAGCAGGGGGCGGAGGACTGAAGCTTTCTTT
cdr3_aa: CASRGRRTEAFF
v_call: TRBV11-3
j_call: TRBJ1-1
cdr3_length: 12
d_call: .
clone_size: .

cdr3_nt: TGTGCCAGCAGCGCCGGCCTACAAGAGACCCAGTACTTC
cdr3_aa: CASSAGLQETQYF
v_call: TRBV5-4
j_call: TRBJ2-5
cdr3_length: 13
d_call: .
clone_size: .

cdr3_nt: TGTGCCAGCAGCTTAGGGGGGGCGTACGCCGGGGCCAACGTCCTGACTTTC
cdr3_aa: CASSLGGAYAGANVLTF
v_call: TRBV5-4
j_call: TRBJ2-6
cdr3_length: 17
d_call: .
clone_size: .

cdr3_nt: TGTGCCAGCAGCTCCATTGGTCTCCAAGAGACCCAGTACTTC
cdr3_aa: CASSSIGLQETQYF
v_call: TRBV7-2
j_call: TRBJ2-5
cdr3_length: 14
d_call: .
clone_size: .

cdr3_nt: TGTGCCAGCAGCGTAGAACGGGGGGGCATCACCGGGGAGCTGTTTTTT
cdr3_aa: CASSVERGGITGELFF
v_call: TRBV9
j_call: TRBJ2-2
cdr3_length: 16
d_call: TRBD2
clone_size: .

cdr3_nt: TGTGCCAGCACCACAACTAAGGGACCTTCACCCCTCCACTTT
cdr3_aa: CASTTTKGPSPLHF
v_call: TRBV25-1
j_call: TRBJ1-6
cdr3_length: 14
d_call: .
clone_size: .

cdr3_nt: TGTGCCAGCAGCCAAGATGGAAGGGGACCGGAATCAGATACGCAGTATTTT
cdr3_aa: CASSQDGRGPESDTQYF
v_call: TRBV4-2
j_call: TRBJ2-3
cdr3_length: 17
d_call: .
clone_size: .

cdr3_nt: TGTGCCTGGACAGGGGGCGGGGCAAAAGCTTTCTTT
cdr3_aa: CAWTGGGAKAFF
v_call: TRBV30
j_call: TRBJ1-1
cdr3_length: 12
d_call: TRBD1
clone_size: few

cdr3_nt: TGTGCCAGCACTCGGGAATTTACCACAGATACGCAGTATTTT
cdr3_aa: CASTREFTTDTQYF
v_call: TRBV5-4
j_call: TRBJ2-3
cdr3_length: 14
d_call: .
clone_size: .

cdr3_nt: TGTGCCAGTACCTATGGGGATCGGGGGCCCACAGATACGCAGTATTTT
cdr3_aa: CASTYGDRGPTDTQYF
v_call: TRBV19
j_call: TRBJ2-3
cdr3_length: 16
d_call: .
clone_size: .

cdr3_nt: TGTGCCAGTAGTCTGCGGACAGGAAGGGGCACTGAAGCTTTCTTT
cdr3_aa: CASSLRTGRGTEAFF
v_call: TRBV19
j_call: TRBJ1-1
cdr3_length: 15
d_call: TRBD1
clone_size: few

cdr3_nt: TGTGCCAGCAGTCTCCTTGTGGAGAGGGAGAATGAAAAACTGTTTTTT
cdr3_aa: CASSLLVERENEKLFF
v_call: TRBV27
j_call: TRBJ1-4
cdr3_length: 16
d_call: .
clone_size: .

cdr3_nt: TGTGCCAGTGAAATGACGGGCCCGCTAAACACTGAAGCTTTCTTT
cdr3_aa: CASEMTGPLNTEAFF
v_call: TRBV6-6
j_call: TRBJ1-1
cdr3_length: 15
d_call: .
clone_size: .

cdr3_nt: TGTGCCAGCTGCGCGGGGGACCCAAGAGGCACCATATATTTT
cdr3_aa: CASCAGDPRGTIYF
v_call: TRBV11-1
j_call: TRBJ1-3
cdr3_length: 14
d_call: .
clone_size: once

cdr3_nt: TGTGCCTGGAGCGGGACAGGGTCCTACAATGAGCAGTTCTTC
cdr3_aa: CAWSGTGSYNEQFF
v_call: TRBV30
j_call: TRBJ2-1
cdr3_length: 14
d_call: TRBD1
clone_size: once

cdr3_nt: TGTGCCAGCAGCTGGGGAGAACGGGGGGTAGGCTACAATGAGCAGTTCTTC
cdr3_aa: CASSWGERGVGYNEQFF
v_call: TRBV5-6
j_call: TRBJ2-1
cdr3_length: 17
d_call: TRBD2
clone_size: .

cdr3_nt: TGTGCCTGGAGCCTACCGGGACTGCCTTACGAGCAGTACTTC
cdr3_aa: CAWSLPGLPYEQYF
v_call: TRBV30
j_call: TRBJ2-7
cdr3_length: 14
d_call: .
clone_size: .

cdr3_nt: TGTGCCAGCAGCGTAGAAGTCAGGGCCCCTTTGAACACTGAAGCTTTCTTT
cdr3_aa: CASSVEVRAPLNTEAFF
v_call: TRBV9
j_call: TRBJ1-1
cdr3_length: 17
d_call: .
clone_size: .

cdr3_nt: TGTGCCATCAGTGATGCGGGGGGACGGAAGAACTATGGCTACACCTTC
cdr3_aa: CAISDAGGRKNYGYTF
v_call: TRBV10-3
j_call: TRBJ1-2
cdr3_length: 16
d_call: .
clone_size: .

cdr3_nt: TGTGCCTGGAGGTGGTCGCGTACCGGGGAGCTGTTTTTT
cdr3_aa: CAWRWSRTGELFF
v_call: TRBV30
j_call: TRBJ2-2
cdr3_length: 13
d_call: .
clone_size: .

cdr3_nt: TGTGCCAGTCGGCGGGGCGGCTCCTACGAGCAGTACTTC
cdr3_aa: CASRRGGSYEQYF
v_call: TRBV27
j_call: TRBJ2-7
cdr3_length: 13
d_call: .
clone_size: .